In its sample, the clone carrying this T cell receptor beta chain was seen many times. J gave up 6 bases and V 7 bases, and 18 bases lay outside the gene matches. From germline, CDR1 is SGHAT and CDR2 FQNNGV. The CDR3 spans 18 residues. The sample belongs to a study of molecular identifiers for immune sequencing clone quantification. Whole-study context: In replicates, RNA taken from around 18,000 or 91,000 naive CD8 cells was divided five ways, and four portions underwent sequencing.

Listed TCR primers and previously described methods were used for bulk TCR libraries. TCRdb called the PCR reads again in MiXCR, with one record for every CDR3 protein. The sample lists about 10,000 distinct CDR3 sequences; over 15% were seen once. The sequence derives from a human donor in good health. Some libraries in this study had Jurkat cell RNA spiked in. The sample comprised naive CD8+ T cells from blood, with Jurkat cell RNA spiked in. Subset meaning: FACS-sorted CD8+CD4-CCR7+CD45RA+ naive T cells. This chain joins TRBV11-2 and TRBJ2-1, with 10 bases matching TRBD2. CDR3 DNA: TGTGCCAGCACTCTAACGGGCAGCGGGAGGGCTATAGTCAATGAGCAGTTCTTC. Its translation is CASTLTGSGRAIVNEQFF.